These 28 T cell receptor beta chains were all obtained from the same sample, sequenced in a study of T cell responses to AZD1222 COVID-19 vaccine. Some clones are missing from TCRdb's copy, which holds only in-frame ones; the method was immunoSEQ multiplex PCR. The sample lists about 120,000 clones, 85% to 90% occurring once. The sequenced sample was peripheral blood, obtained on day 0 of AZD1222 vaccination. Receptors originate from an adult in good health.

The chain employs TRBV21-1 and TRBJ1-5. TRBV21-1 is noted as a pseudogene. The length of the CDR3 is 15 residues. The CDR3 is CARCQGPAGWQPQHF. The CDR3 coding sequence is TGTGCCAGATGTCAAGGACCGGCTGGTTGGCAGCCCCAGCATTTT.

The gene calls are TRBV3-1 (or the pseudogene TRBV3-2) and TRBJ2-1, with TRBD1 matching over 7 bases. Germline lookup yields CDR1 LGHDT and CDR2 YNNKEL (reference sequence). V lost 3 bases to trimming and J lost 9 bases; unmatched junction nucleotides: 5. This CDR3 spans 13 amino acids. CDR3 nucleotides: TGTGCCAGCAGCCATGGACAGGATTTTGAGCAGTTCTTC. It yields the protein CASSHGQDFEQFF.

This clone was seen just once. This chain uses TRBV5-4 with TRBJ1-6; a possible D gene is TRBD1 (6 bases). CDR1 and CDR2 from the germline V gene are SGHNT and YYREEE (reference sequence). The V end lost 6 bases, the J end lost 0 bases, and 10 bases lay between the germline ends. CDR3 length: 15 residues. Here the CDR3 reads CASKRGVSYNSPLHF. The CDR3 DNA sequence: TGTGCCAGCAAAAGGGGGGTCTCCTATAATTCACCCCTCCACTTT. The complete variable domain, with remaining parts taken from reference TRBV5-4 and TRBJ1-6, reads ETGVTQSPTHLIKTRGQQVTLRCSSQSGHNTVSWYQQALGQGPQFIFQYYREEENGRGNFPPRFSGLQFPNYSSELNVNALELDDSALYLCASKRGVSYNSPLHFGNGTRLTVT.

This CDR3 is CASSLVGGLNNEQFF. DNA for the CDR3: TGTGCCAGCAGCTTGGTGGGGGGACTTAACAATGAGCAGTTCTTC. J is TRBJ2-1 and V is TRBV5-4, with D perhaps TRBD2 (6 bases). CDR3 length: 15 residues. Germline lookup yields CDR1 SGHNT and CDR2 YYREEE (reference sequence). V shed 0 bases and J shed 5 bases, with 12 bases lying between them.

The V gene is TRBV19, the J gene TRBJ1-2; D gene ambiguous. The germline V gene encodes CDR1 LNHDA and CDR2 SQIVND (reference sequence). The CDR3 extends over 15 amino acids. V gave up 5 bases and J gave up 0 bases, with 13 bases separating them. CDR3 amino acids: CASSSSARSNYGYTF. The CDR3 DNA sequence: TGTGCCAGTAGTTCCTCGGCCAGATCTAACTATGGCTACACCTTC.

This chain links TRBV5-6 with TRBJ1-4, with 7 bases that match TRBD1. The CDR3 extends over 14 amino acids. The J segment lost 8 bases and the V segment lost 2 bases, leaving 6 bases of the junction unmatched. Germline CDR1 SGHDT, CDR2 YYEEEE. CDR3 sequence (DNA): TGTGCCAGCAGCTTACAGGGGAAGGGGGAAAAACTGTTTTTT. This encodes CASSLQGKGEKLFF.

The chain combines TRBV2 with TRBJ1-2; 9 nucleotides align to TRBD1. With V trimmed by 4 bases and J by 5 bases, 2 bases remained unmatched. CDR3 length equals 13 residues. Germline CDR1 SNHLY, CDR2 FYNNEI. The CDR3 here is CASSATGGYGYTF. CDR3 DNA sequence: TGTGCCAGCAGTGCGACAGGGGGGTATGGCTACACCTTC.

This sequence joins TRBV7-2 and TRBJ1-2, with D uncertain. The CDR3 is 16 residues long. In germline, CDR1 is SGHTA, CDR2 FQGNSA. V lost 1 base and J lost 5, with 17 bases in between. The CDR3 DNA reads TGTGCCAGCAGCTTAGTAGCGGCCAGGCTTGGGTATGGCTACACCTTC. This encodes CASSLVAARLGYGYTF.

The V and J genes are TRBV28 and TRBJ1-2; D unclear. V lost 6 bases and J 6 bases, leaving 8 bases between the germline ends. CDR1 MDHEN and CDR2 SYDVKM come from the germline V gene. CDR3 length: 11 residues. The CDR3 nucleotides read TGTGCCAGCAGCGAGACGGATGGCTACACCTTC. Translating gives CASSETDGYTF.

Note on this clone: One end of the junction is discordant with germline, which a read error may explain. J is TRBJ1-2 and V is TRBV29-1, with D unclear. This CDR3 comprises 10 residues. CDR1 is SQVTM and CDR2 is ANQGSEA in the germline V gene. For the CDR3, the DNA is TGCAGCGTTGAACAGGCCCAAACCCACTTC. As protein: CSVEQAQTHF.

This chain links TRBV6-5 with TRBJ2-1; the D gene is possibly TRBD2 (6 bases). The V end lost 4 bases, the J end lost 4 bases, and 11 bases lay between the germline ends. Looked up from germline, CDR1 is MNHEY and CDR2 is SVGAGI. The CDR3 runs 14 residues. CDR3 DNA sequence: TGTGCCAGCAGTTCTCACGGGGGTTACAATGAGCAGTTCTTC. As protein: CASSSHGGYNEQFF.

The chain recombines TRBV5-8 with TRBJ2-1; TRBD2 agrees at 13 bases. After removal of 4 bases from V and 3 bases from J, the junction contained 13 bases not matched to a gene. CDR1 and CDR2 (germline): SGHTS, YDEGEE. This CDR3 contains 19 residues. CDR3 residues: CASSGRLAGGPRYYNEQFF. The CDR3 DNA follows: TGTGCCAGCAGCGGGAGACTAGCGGGGGGACCTCGGTACTACAATGAGCAGTTCTTC.

J is TRBJ1-2 and V is TRBV12-3 or TRBV12-4, with 7 bases aligning to TRBD1. The V segment lost 7 bases and the J segment 8 bases; nucleotides outside the gene matches: 7. The CDR3 consists of 12 residues. The CDR3 DNA reads TGTGCCAGCACCCTGACAGGGTCGGGCTACACCTTC. It specifies CASTLTGSGYTF.

This chain links TRBV6-2 or TRBV6-3 with TRBJ1-1; no clear D. Germline V lookup: CDR1 MNHEY, CDR2 SVGEGT. Trimming removed 1 base at V and 2 bases at J, with 17 bases between. This CDR3 contains 17 residues. CDR3 sequence reads: CASSYYPPPPANTEAFF. For the CDR3, the DNA is TGTGCCAGCAGTTACTACCCCCCTCCCCCAGCTAACACTGAAGCTTTCTTT.

This clone appeared a few times. The chain couples TRBV11-3 to TRBJ2-1; 14 bases agree with TRBD2. Unmatched junction bases numbered 7, after V lost 0 bases and J lost 6 bases. Germline CDR1 reads SGHNT; CDR2 reads YENEEA. This CDR3 has 18 amino acids. CDR3 sequence: CASSLDQGGTSGGNEQFF. Here the CDR3 DNA reads TGTGCCAGCAGCTTAGATCAAGGTGGGACTAGCGGGGGCAATGAGCAGTTCTTC.

The rearrangement links TRBV2 to TRBJ2-4; D call uncertain. V dropped 0 bases and J dropped 16 bases, with 7 bases sitting between them. Looked up from germline, CDR1 is SNHLY and CDR2 is FYNNEI. This CDR3 is 10 amino acids long. The CDR3 is CASSEAYVYF. The CDR3 coding sequence is TGTGCCAGCAGTGAAGCGTACGTATACTTC.

The chain has TRBV15 and TRBJ1-3; the D is unclear. The CDR3 has 16 amino acids. V lost 0 bases to trimming and J lost 1 base, with 10 bases between them. Germline CDR1 and CDR2: LNHNV and YYDKDF (reference sequence). CDR3: CATSRDLGLSGNTIYF. The CDR3 DNA sequence: TGTGCCACCAGCAGAGATCTCGGGTTATCTGGAAACACCATATATTTT.

The chain recombines TRBV27 with TRBJ1-6; D is uncertain. Germline V CDR1 and CDR2: MNHEY, SMNVEV (reference sequence). CDR3 length equals 13 residues. Trimming removed 4 bases from V and 4 bases from J, with 5 bases in between. DNA for the CDR3: TGTGCCAGCAGTTCCCATTATAATTCACCCCTCCACTTT. It encodes CASSSHYNSPLHF.

This rearrangement joins TRBV9 to TRBJ2-2; D gene unclear. This CDR3 spans 16 amino acids. The ends were cut back, 0 bases at V and 3 bases at J, with 12 bases in the middle. Germline V gives CDR1 SGDLS, CDR2 YYNGEE. The CDR3 region is CASSVGVDGYTGELFF. The CDR3, as DNA: TGTGCCAGCAGCGTAGGAGTGGACGGTTACACCGGGGAGCTGTTTTTT. The entire variable domain, with the rest obtained from reference TRBV9 and TRBJ2-2, is as follows: DSGVTQTPKHLITATGQRVTLRCSPRSGDLSVYWYQQSLDQGLQFLIQYYNGEERAKGNILERFSAQQFPDLHSELNLSSLELGDSALYFCASSVGVDGYTGELFFGEGSRLTVL.

The chain employs TRBV19 and TRBJ1-1; D not certain. Trimming left V 3 bases short and J 6 bases short, with 8 bases between. This CDR3 is 12 amino acids long. In germline, CDR1 is LNHDA, CDR2 SQIVND (reference sequence). CDR3 region: CASSIVCPEAFF. DNA of the CDR3: TGTGCCAGTAGTATCGTTTGTCCTGAAGCTTTCTTT. Drawing the rest from reference TRBV19 and TRBJ1-1, the complete variable domain is DGGITQSPKYLFRKEGQNVTLSCEQNLNHDAMYWYRQDPGQGLRLIYYSQIVNDFQKGDIAEGYSVSREKKESFPLTVTSAQKNPTAFYLCASSIVCPEAFFGQGTRLTVV.

The chain is built from TRBV5-1 and TRBJ1-6; D perhaps matches TRBD1 (6 bases). Per germline, CDR1 SGHRS and CDR2 YFSETQ. Trimming took 1 base from V and 0 from J, leaving 17 bases between them. CDR3 size: 19 residues. The chain's CDR3 is CASSLPVTGDSSYNSPLHF. The CDR3 DNA is TGCGCCAGCAGCTTGCCTGTGACAGGCGACAGCTCCTATAATTCACCCCTCCACTTT.

The rearrangement joins TRBV19 to TRBJ1-2; TRBD1 matches 9 bases. This CDR3 has 14 residues. V lost 5 bases to trimming and J lost 8 bases; unmatched junction nucleotides: 9. Germline values: CDR1 LNHDA, CDR2 SQIVND (reference sequence). The CDR3 region is CASSYLRQGVGYTF. CDR3 in DNA: TGTGCCAGTAGTTACCTCCGACAGGGGGTGGGCTACACCTTC.

This clone turned up a few times. This sequence joins TRBV5-6 and TRBJ1-4; possibly TRBD1 for D (5 bases). Germline-derived CDR1 and CDR2 are SGHDT and YYEEEE. The CDR3 sequence is 15 residues long. Trimming left V 5 bases short and J 5 bases short, with 16 bases between. As DNA, the CDR3 is TGTGCCAGCAGATCGGCAGGGTATCTGAATGAAAAACTGTTTTTT. The encoded protein is CASRSAGYLNEKLFF.

This chain connects TRBV3-1 (or the pseudogene TRBV3-2) to TRBJ1-3, with D perhaps matching TRBD1 (6 bases). The CDR3 spans 12 residues. Per germline, CDR1 LGHDT and CDR2 YNNKEL (reference sequence). V was cut by 3 bases and J by 11 bases, with 11 bases left in between. The CDR3 region is CASSHATGPIYF. CDR3 in DNA: TGTGCCAGCAGCCATGCCACAGGGCCCATATATTTT.

The V gene is TRBV3-1 (or the pseudogene TRBV3-2), the J gene TRBJ2-2; TRBD2 aligns across 7 bases. The CDR3 has 14 residues. V lost 3 bases and J lost 6; bases outside the gene matches: 4. The germline gives CDR1 LGHDT, CDR2 YNNKEL (reference sequence). CDR3 residues: CASSQTSTAGELFF. The CDR3 region has the DNA TGTGCCAGCAGCCAGACTAGCACCGCCGGGGAGCTGTTTTTT.

DNA for the CDR3: TGTGCCAGCAGCCACCCTCCCGGGACAGGGAGGGACAATGAGCAGTTCTTC. Translation gives CASSHPPGTGRDNEQFF. This chain connects TRBV16 to TRBJ2-1; 9 bases are a match to TRBD1. The CDR3 contains 17 residues. V gave up 3 bases and J gave up 5 bases; unmatched junction bases: 11. CDR1 is KGHSY and CDR2 is FQNENV in the germline V gene.

The chain couples TRBV5-1 to TRBJ1-5; tentative D call: TRBD1 (5 bases). CDR1 is SGHRS and CDR2 is YFSETQ in the germline V gene. Trimming shortened V by 4 bases and J by 4 bases, and 12 bases separated the two germline ends. The CDR3 is made up of 14 amino acids. CDR3 loop: CASSPDRTNQPQHF. For the CDR3, the DNA is TGCGCCAGCAGCCCCGACAGAACTAATCAGCCCCAGCATTTT.

J is TRBJ2-5 and V is TRBV5-1; 7 bases line up with TRBD1. Germline V lookup: CDR1 SGHRS, CDR2 YFSETQ. With V trimmed by 4 bases and J by 0 bases, 9 bases remained unmatched. This CDR3 spans 16 amino acids. The CDR3 spells CASSPGTAWYQETQYF. CDR3 nucleotides: TGCGCCAGCAGCCCGGGGACAGCCTGGTACCAAGAGACCCAGTACTTC.